One sample yielded the 20 T cell receptor beta chains listed below, sequenced in a study of cytomegalovirus exposure and HLA in healthy donors. Both 60 Vbeta primers and 13 Jbeta primers went into the PCR. Using immunoSEQ multiplex PCR, the repertoire was profiled, and TCRdb retains in-frame clones only, with some absent. The sample has about 160,000 clones, roughly 76% seen once. The sequenced sample consisted of PBMCs. These receptor sequences come from a woman between 50 and 59 years old in good health and CMV-seronegative.

The chain links TRBV15 to TRBJ1-2; a weak D match, TRBD1 (5 bases). From germline, CDR1 is LNHNV and CDR2 YYDKDF (reference sequence). The CDR3 has 16 amino acids. V lost 5 bases to trimming and J lost 4 bases, with 20 bases between them. This chain's CDR3 is CATSVRSGTATYGYTF. In DNA form, the CDR3 reads TGTGCCACCAGCGTCCGATCCGGGACTGCTACCTATGGCTACACCTTC.

A few counts support this clone. CDR3 nucleotide sequence: TGTGCCAGCACCGGGGGTTCATGGACTGAAGCTTTCTTT. Protein product: CASTGGSWTEAFF. The chain carries TRBV28 and TRBJ1-1; D possibly corresponds to TRBD1 (5 bases). This CDR3 has 13 residues. Trimming left V 7 bases short and J 5 bases short, with 14 bases between. Germline-derived CDR1 and CDR2 are MDHEN and SYDVKM.

This clone has just one count. This chain connects TRBV2 to TRBJ1-5; D unresolved. With 4 bases removed from V and 4 bases from J, the gap between germline ends came to 11 bases. Looked up from germline, CDR1 is SNHLY and CDR2 is FYNNEI. The CDR3 covers 14 residues. The CDR3 reads CASSVRSGNQPQHF. The CDR3 DNA sequence: TGTGCCAGCAGTGTCCGTTCCGGGAATCAGCCCCAGCATTTT.

The chain has TRBV7-2 and TRBJ2-1; D may be TRBD2 (6 bases). CDR3 length: 12 residues. In germline, CDR1 is SGHTA, CDR2 FQGNSA. V was shortened by 5 bases and J by 8 bases, with 10 bases between the two germline ends. The CDR3 coding sequence is TGTGCCAGCAGCAGACTAGTTGATGAGCAGTTCTTC. Amino acids: CASSRLVDEQFF. The full variable domain, rest sourced from reference TRBV7-2 and TRBJ2-1, is GAGVSQSPSNKVTEKGKDVELRCDPISGHTALYWYRQSLGQGLEFLIYFQGNSAPDKSGLPSDRFSAERTGGSVSTLTIQRTQQEDSAVYLCASSRLVDEQFFGPGTRLTVL.

This clone was counted between two and nine times. V and J are TRBV27 and TRBJ2-7; TRBD1 matches at 7 bases. The CDR3 has 12 amino acids. Germline assignment: CDR1 MNHEY and CDR2 SMNVEV (reference sequence). The ends lost 8 bases at V and 2 bases at J; junction bases unmatched: 3. Here the CDR3 reads CASGTVAYEQYF. CDR3 nucleotide sequence: TGTGCCAGCGGGACAGTCGCCTACGAGCAGTACTTC.

V usage is TRBV6-5 and J usage is TRBJ2-1, with D maybe TRBD2 (6 bases). Germline CDR1 MNHEY, CDR2 SVGAGI. The CDR3 runs to 15 residues. The V end lost 2 bases, the J end lost 4 bases, and 12 bases lay between the germline ends. CDR3 residues: CASSYVRDPYNEQFF. The CDR3 DNA sequence: TGTGCCAGCAGTTACGTGCGGGACCCATACAATGAGCAGTTCTTC.

The rearrangement uses TRBV14 and TRBJ1-5, with D tentatively TRBD1 (5 bases). With 1 base removed from V and 1 base from J, the gap between germline ends came to 5 bases. This CDR3 is 14 amino acids long. Germline assignment: CDR1 SGHDN and CDR2 FVKESK. In DNA form, the CDR3 reads TGTGCCAGCAGCCAAGCAGGGAGCAATCAGCCCCAGCATTTT. This sequence encodes CASSQAGSNQPQHF. Full variable domain (rest looked up from reference TRBV14 and TRBJ1-5): EAGVTQFPSHSVIEKGQTVTLRCDPISGHDNLYWYRRVMGKEIKFLLHFVKESKQDESGMPNNRFLAERTGGTYSTLKVQPAELEDSGVYFCASSQAGSNQPQHFGDGTRLSIL.

In this sample, this clone turned up a few times. The CDR3 here is CATSRGGALIDTQYF. The CDR3 DNA reads as TGTGCCACCAGTCGGGGGGGCGCTTTGATTGATACGCAGTATTTT. This chain uses TRBV15 with TRBJ2-3; TRBD2 matches at 8 bases. CDR1 LNHNV and CDR2 YYDKDF come from the germline V gene (reference sequence). There are 15 residues in the CDR3. V lost 6 bases, J lost 6 bases, and 11 bases stayed unmatched.

Note on this clone: The junction shows a germline mismatch at one end, possibly a read error. The chain uses TRBV19 and TRBJ2-1; no reliable D call. The germline gives CDR1 LNHDA, CDR2 SQIVND (reference sequence). This CDR3 contains 17 residues. Here the CDR3 DNA reads TGTGCCAGTAGCATAGGGCAGGTTTCAAGCTCCTACAATGAGCAGTTCTTC. Translation gives CASSIGQVSSSYNEQFF.

The chain uses TRBV7-8 and TRBJ1-2; the D gene is possibly TRBD1 (6 bases). The ends were cut back, 1 base at V and 7 bases at J, with 16 bases in the middle. Germline V CDR1 and CDR2: SGHVS, FQNEAQ. This CDR3 spans 15 amino acids. Here the CDR3 reads CASSLDGRGSSGYTF. Written as DNA, the CDR3 is TGTGCCAGCAGCTTAGATGGCAGGGGAAGTTCTGGCTACACCTTC.

This chain uses TRBV19 with TRBJ1-2; 12 bases map to TRBD1. The CDR3 has 14 amino acids. CDR1 and CDR2 (germline): LNHDA, SQIVND (reference sequence). Losses at the gene ends were 6 bases for V and 9 bases for J; bases not matched to a gene: 8. The CDR3 DNA reads as TGTGCCAGTAGGTTTTCGGGACAGGGGGCGAGCTACACCTTC. Protein sequence: CASRFSGQGASYTF.

This CDR3 reads CASSLTGGLQFF. The CDR3 coding sequence is TGTGCCAGCAGCCTTACAGGGGGCTTGCAGTTCTTC. The gene calls are TRBV28 and TRBJ2-1; 9 bases are a match to TRBD1. After removal of 6 bases from V and 12 bases from J, the junction contained 6 bases not matched to a gene. Germline CDR1 reads MDHEN; CDR2 reads SYDVKM. The CDR3 length is 12 residues.

The gene calls are TRBV28 and TRBJ2-3, with D possibly TRBD2 on 5 matching bases. Per germline, CDR1 MDHEN and CDR2 SYDVKM. The CDR3 spans 16 residues. Trimming removed 6 bases from V and 0 bases from J, with 16 bases in between. CDR3 in amino acids: CASSPIRGRSTDTQYF. The CDR3 DNA follows: TGTGCCAGCAGCCCCATCCGGGGAAGGAGCACAGATACGCAGTATTTT.

J is TRBJ2-3 and V is TRBV7-9; 8 bases map to TRBD1. The CDR3 covers 14 residues. Germline V gene sequence: CDR1 SEHNR, CDR2 FQNEAQ (reference sequence). V trimming: 4 bases; J trimming: 5 bases; junction bases outside the gene matches: 5. CDR3 sequence: CASSSQGALDTQYF. The CDR3 DNA reads as TGTGCCAGCAGCTCCCAGGGGGCGTTAGATACGCAGTATTTT.

The V gene is TRBV5-1, the J gene TRBJ2-3, with 7 bases matching TRBD2. The CDR3 runs 14 residues. The germline CDR1 and CDR2 sequences are SGHRS and YFSETQ. The ends lost 3 bases at V and 2 bases at J; junction bases unmatched: 3. For the CDR3, the DNA is TGCGCCAGCAGCTGGGGACTATACACAGATACGCAGTATTTT. Encoded protein: CASSWGLYTDTQYF.

This clone was counted once. The rearrangement joins TRBV5-1 to TRBJ2-1; 8 bases agree with TRBD2. CDR1 SGHRS and CDR2 YFSETQ come from the germline V gene. Losses at the gene ends were 4 bases for V and 4 bases for J; bases not matched to a gene: 7. The CDR3 is 15 residues long. DNA of the CDR3: TGCGCCAGCAGCCCAGGGACTAGTCAGTACAATGAGCAGTTCTTC. Translating it yields CASSPGTSQYNEQFF. The whole variable domain, remainder taken from reference TRBV5-1 and TRBJ2-1, is KAGVTQTPRYLIKTRGQQVTLSCSPISGHRSVSWYQQTPGQGLQFLFEYFSETQRNKGNFPGRFSGRQFSNSRSEMNVSTLELGDSALYLCASSPGTSQYNEQFFGPGTRLTVL.

The chain combines TRBV7-9 with TRBJ1-2; a weak D match, TRBD1 (6 bases). Germline lookup yields CDR1 SEHNR and CDR2 FQNEAQ (reference sequence). V lost 3 bases and J lost 5, with 13 bases in between. CDR3 size: 14 residues. CDR3 in amino acids: CASSFVGTQYGYTF. The CDR3 nucleotides read TGTGCCAGCAGCTTCGTCGGGACACAGTATGGCTACACCTTC.

The chain joins TRBV10-1 to TRBJ1-5, with 9 positions matching TRBD1. From germline, CDR1 is WNHNN and CDR2 SYGVQD (reference sequence). The CDR3 has 17 amino acids. The ends lost 6 bases at V and 3 bases at J; junction bases unmatched: 12. The CDR3 DNA reads TGCGCCAGCAGACCTACCGAAACAGGGGGCCACAATCAGCCCCAGCATTTT. Protein: CASRPTETGGHNQPQHF.

The V gene is TRBV19, the J gene TRBJ2-6; 10 nucleotides align to TRBD2. The trim removed 1 base at V and 2 bases at J, leaving 5 bases unmatched. The CDR3 has 18 residues. Germline CDR1 reads LNHDA; CDR2 reads SQIVND (reference sequence). The CDR3 region has the DNA TGTGCCAGTAGTATAGTAGCGGGGGGCCCACCTGGGGCCAACGTCCTGACTTTC. It is translated as CASSIVAGGPPGANVLTF.

The rearrangement joins TRBV4-2 to TRBJ2-3; D is perhaps TRBD2 (5 bases). Germline assignment: CDR1 LGHNA and CDR2 YNFKEQ. The CDR3 covers 16 residues. V lost 4 bases and J 5 bases, leaving 19 bases between the germline ends. As DNA, the CDR3 is TGTGCCAGCAGCCCCCGGGATCCAATATCGGGAGATACGCAGTATTTT. Residues: CASSPRDPISGDTQYF.